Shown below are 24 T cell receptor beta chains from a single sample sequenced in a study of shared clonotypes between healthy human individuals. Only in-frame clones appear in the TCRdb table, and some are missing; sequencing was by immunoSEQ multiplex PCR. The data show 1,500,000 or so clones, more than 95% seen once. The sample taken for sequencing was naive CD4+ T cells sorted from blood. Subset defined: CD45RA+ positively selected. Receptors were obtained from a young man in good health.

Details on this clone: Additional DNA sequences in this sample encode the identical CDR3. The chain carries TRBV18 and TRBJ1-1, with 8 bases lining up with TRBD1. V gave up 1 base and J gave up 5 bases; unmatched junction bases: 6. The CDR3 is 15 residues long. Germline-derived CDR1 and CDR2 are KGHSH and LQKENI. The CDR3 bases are TGTGCCAGCTCACCACTGACAGGGGAGGGGACTGAAGCTTTCTTT. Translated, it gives CASSPLTGEGTEAFF.

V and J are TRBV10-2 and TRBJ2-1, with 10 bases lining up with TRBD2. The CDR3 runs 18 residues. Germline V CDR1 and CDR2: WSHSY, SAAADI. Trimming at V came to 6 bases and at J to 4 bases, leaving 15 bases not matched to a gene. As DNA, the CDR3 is TGCGCCAGCAGGAGTCTAGCGGGAGTCTCAATGGGATACAATGAGCAGTTCTTC. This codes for CASRSLAGVSMGYNEQFF.

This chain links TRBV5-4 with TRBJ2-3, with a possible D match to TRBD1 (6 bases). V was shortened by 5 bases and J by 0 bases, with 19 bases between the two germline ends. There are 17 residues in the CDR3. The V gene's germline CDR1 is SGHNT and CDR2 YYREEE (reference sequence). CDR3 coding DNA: TGTGCCAGCAGTTCGTTGTTCGGGACAACTAGCACAGATACGCAGTATTTT. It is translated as CASSSLFGTTSTDTQYF.

The CDR3 loop reads CASSPTAGVANEQFF. The CDR3 region has the DNA TGTGCCAGCTCACCGACAGCGGGAGTGGCGAATGAGCAGTTCTTC. The chain couples TRBV18 to TRBJ2-1; 8 nucleotides match TRBD2. Germline V gene lookup returns CDR1 KGHSH and CDR2 LQKENI. CDR3 length equals 15 residues. J lost 7 bases, V lost 3 bases, and 8 bases had no gene match.

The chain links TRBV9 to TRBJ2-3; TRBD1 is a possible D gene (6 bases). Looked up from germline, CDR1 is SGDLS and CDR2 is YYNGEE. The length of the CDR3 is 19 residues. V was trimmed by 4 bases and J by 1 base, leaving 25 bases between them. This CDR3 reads CASSQPNPLYRERTDTQYF. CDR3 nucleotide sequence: TGTGCCAGCAGCCAGCCCAACCCCCTATACAGGGAACGCACAGATACGCAGTATTTT.

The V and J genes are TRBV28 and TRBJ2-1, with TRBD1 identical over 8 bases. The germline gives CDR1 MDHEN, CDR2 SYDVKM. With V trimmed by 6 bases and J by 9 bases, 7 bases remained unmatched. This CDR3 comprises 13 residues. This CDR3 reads CASSPGGHFEQFF. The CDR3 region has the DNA TGTGCCAGCAGCCCAGGGGGCCATTTTGAGCAGTTCTTC.

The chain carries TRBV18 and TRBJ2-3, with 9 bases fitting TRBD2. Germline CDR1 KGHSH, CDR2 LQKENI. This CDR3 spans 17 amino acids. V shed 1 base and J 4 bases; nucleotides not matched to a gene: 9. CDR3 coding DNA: TGTGCCAGCTCACCACGGATAGCGGGAGAGGGGGCAGATACGCAGTATTTT. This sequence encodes CASSPRIAGEGADTQYF.

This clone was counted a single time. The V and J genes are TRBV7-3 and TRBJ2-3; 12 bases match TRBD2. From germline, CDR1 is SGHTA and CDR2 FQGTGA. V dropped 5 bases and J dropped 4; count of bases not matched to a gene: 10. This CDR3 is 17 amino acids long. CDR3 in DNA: TGTGCCAGCAGCGAGACTAGCGGGAGTCCCGAATCAGATACGCAGTATTTT. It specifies CASSETSGSPESDTQYF. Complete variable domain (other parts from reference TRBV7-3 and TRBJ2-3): GAGVSQTPSNKVTEKGKYVELRCDPISGHTALYWYRQSLGQGPEFLIYFQGTGAADDSGLPNDRFFAVRPEGSVSTLKIQRTERGDSAVYLCASSETSGSPESDTQYFGPGTRLTVL.

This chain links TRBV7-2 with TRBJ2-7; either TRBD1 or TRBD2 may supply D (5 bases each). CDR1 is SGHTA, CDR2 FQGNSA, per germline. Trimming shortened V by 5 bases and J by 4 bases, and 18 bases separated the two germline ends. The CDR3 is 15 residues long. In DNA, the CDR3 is TGTGCCAGCAGCCCCCAATGGGGGAGAGCTTACGAGCAGTACTTC. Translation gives CASSPQWGRAYEQYF. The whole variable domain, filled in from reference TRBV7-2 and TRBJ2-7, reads GAGVSQSPSNKVTEKGKDVELRCDPISGHTALYWYRQSLGQGLEFLIYFQGNSAPDKSGLPSDRFSAERTGGSVSTLTIQRTQQEDSAVYLCASSPQWGRAYEQYFGPGTRLTVT.

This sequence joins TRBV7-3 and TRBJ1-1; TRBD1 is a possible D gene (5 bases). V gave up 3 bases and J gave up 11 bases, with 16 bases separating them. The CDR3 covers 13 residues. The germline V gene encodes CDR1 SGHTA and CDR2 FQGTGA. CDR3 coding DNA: TGTGCCAGCAGCTTCGGGGACGCCCGAGGGGCTTTCTTT. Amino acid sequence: CASSFGDARGAFF.

As DNA, the CDR3 is TGCGCCAGCAGCTCCGGACTAGGAACTCAAGATGAGCAGTTCTTC. It specifies CASSSGLGTQDEQFF. The chain joins TRBV5-1 to TRBJ2-1; 7 bases are a match to TRBD2. The CDR3 is made up of 15 amino acids. Per the germline V gene, CDR1 is SGHRS and CDR2 is YFSETQ. Trimming removed 3 bases from V and 8 bases from J; junction bases left unmatched: 11.

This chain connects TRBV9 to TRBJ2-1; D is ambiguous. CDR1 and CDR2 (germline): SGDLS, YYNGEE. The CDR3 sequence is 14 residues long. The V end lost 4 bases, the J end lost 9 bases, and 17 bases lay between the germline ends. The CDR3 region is CASSSQPTASEQFF. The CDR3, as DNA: TGTGCCAGCAGCTCTCAGCCCACGGCATCTGAGCAGTTCTTC.

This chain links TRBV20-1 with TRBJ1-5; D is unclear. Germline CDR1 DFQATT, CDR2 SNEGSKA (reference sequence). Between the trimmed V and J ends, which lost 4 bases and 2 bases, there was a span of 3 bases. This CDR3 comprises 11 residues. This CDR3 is CSANGNQPQHF. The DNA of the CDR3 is TGCAGTGCTAATGGCAATCAGCCCCAGCATTTT.

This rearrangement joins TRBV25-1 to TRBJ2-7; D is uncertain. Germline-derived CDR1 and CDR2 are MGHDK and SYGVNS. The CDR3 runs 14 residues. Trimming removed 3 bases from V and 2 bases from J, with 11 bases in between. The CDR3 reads CASSDPRTTYEQYF. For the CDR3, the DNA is TGTGCCAGCAGTGACCCCAGGACCACCTACGAGCAGTACTTC.

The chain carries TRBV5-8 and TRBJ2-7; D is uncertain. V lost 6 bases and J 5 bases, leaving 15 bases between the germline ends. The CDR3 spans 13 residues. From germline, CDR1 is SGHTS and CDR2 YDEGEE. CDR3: CASTVKNPHEQYF. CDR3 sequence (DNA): TGTGCCAGCACCGTTAAAAACCCCCACGAGCAGTACTTC.

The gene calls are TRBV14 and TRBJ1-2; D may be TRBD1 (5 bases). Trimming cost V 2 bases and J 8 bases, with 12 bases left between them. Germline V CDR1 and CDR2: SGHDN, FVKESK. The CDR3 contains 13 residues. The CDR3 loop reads CASSQFTGGGYTF. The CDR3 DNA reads TGTGCCAGCAGCCAATTCACAGGTGGCGGCTACACCTTC.

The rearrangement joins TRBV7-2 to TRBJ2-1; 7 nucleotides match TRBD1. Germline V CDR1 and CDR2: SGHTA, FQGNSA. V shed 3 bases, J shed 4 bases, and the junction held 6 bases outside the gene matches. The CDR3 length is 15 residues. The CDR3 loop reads CASSFPLDRYNEQFF. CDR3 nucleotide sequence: TGTGCCAGCAGCTTCCCCCTGGACAGGTACAATGAGCAGTTCTTC.

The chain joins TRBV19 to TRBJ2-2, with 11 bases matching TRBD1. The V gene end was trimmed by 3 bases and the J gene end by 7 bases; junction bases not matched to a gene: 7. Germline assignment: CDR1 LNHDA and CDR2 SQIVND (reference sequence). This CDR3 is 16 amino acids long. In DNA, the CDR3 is TGTGCCAGTAGTATTCGGGACAGGGGGGCCGGCGGGGAGCTGTTTTTT. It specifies CASSIRDRGAGGELFF.

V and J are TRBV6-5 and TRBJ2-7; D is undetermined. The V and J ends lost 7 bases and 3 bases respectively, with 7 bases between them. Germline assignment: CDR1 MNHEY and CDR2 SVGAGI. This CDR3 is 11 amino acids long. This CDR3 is CASTLGYEQYF. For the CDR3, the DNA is TGTGCCAGCACGCTGGGCTACGAGCAGTACTTC.

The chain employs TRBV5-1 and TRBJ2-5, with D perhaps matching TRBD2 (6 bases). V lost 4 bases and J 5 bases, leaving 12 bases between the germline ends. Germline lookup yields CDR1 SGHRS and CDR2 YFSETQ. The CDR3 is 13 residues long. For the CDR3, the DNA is TGCGCCAGCAGCCCGGAGGGCCTGGAGACCCAGTACTTC. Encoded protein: CASSPEGLETQYF.

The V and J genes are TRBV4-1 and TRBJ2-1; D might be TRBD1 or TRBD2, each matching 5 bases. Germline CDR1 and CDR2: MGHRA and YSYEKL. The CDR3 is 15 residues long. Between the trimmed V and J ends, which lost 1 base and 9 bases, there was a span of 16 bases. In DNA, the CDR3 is TGCGCCAGCAGCCAAGCCCCCGGGGCTACATTTGAGCAGTTCTTC. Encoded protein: CASSQAPGATFEQFF.

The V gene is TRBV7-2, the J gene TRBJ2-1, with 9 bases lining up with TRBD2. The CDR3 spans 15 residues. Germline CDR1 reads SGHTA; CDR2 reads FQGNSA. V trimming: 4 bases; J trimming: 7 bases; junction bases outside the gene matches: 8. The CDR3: CASSSGIAGANEQFF. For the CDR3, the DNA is TGTGCCAGCAGCTCCGGAATAGCGGGAGCTAATGAGCAGTTCTTC.

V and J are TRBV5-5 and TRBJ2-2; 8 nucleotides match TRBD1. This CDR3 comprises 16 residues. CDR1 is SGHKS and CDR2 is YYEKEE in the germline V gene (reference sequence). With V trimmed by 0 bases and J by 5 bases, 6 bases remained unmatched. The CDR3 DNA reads TGTGCCAGCAGCTTGGCCGGGACAGGAGGTACCGGGGAGCTGTTTTTT. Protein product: CASSLAGTGGTGELFF.

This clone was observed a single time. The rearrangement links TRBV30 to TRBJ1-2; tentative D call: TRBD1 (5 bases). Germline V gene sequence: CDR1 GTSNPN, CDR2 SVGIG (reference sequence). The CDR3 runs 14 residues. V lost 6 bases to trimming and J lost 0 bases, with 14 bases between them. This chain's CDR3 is CACLTQGANYGYTF. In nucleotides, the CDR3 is TGTGCCTGCCTAACCCAGGGAGCTAACTATGGCTACACCTTC.